Listed below are T cell receptor beta chains from one sample, sequenced in a study of CD8 T cells in ankylosing spondylitis. MiXCR was run by TCRdb on the 5' RACE reads, yielding one entry per CDR3 protein. The table includes some 800,000 distinct CDR3 sequences, 10% to 15% detected once. The sample consisted of blood, either unsorted or a sorted T cell fraction (not recorded which). The receptors shown here come from a male donor with ankylosing spondylitis. The CDR3 runs from the conserved cysteine through the conserved F or W. A D gene is named only where the DNA matches it firmly. Clone size appears in some rows only: once, few, many, or a class for an expanded clone.

>TRBV20-1|TRBJ2-2|-|-
CSASMWGKNTGELFF
TGCAGTGCTAGTATGTGGGGGAAGAACACCGGGGAGCTGTTTTTT
>TRBV19|TRBJ2-1|-|many
CASSIVLGAYNEQFF
TGTGCCAGTAGTATAGTGCTGGGGGCTTACAATGAGCAGTTCTTC
>TRBV10-3|TRBJ1-3|-|many
CAISDPRDGNTIYF
TGTGCCATCAGTGACCCCAGGGATGGAAACACCATATATTTT
>TRBV20-1|TRBJ1-5|-|-
CSARGDINQPQHF
TGCAGTGCTAGGGGGGACATCAATCAGCCCCAGCATTTT
>TRBV20-1|TRBJ2-2|-|-
CSAPVSRRGELFF
TGCAGTGCTCCCGTGTCCCGTAGGGGGGAGCTGTTTTTT
>TRBV28|TRBJ1-1|-|-
CASSSGMMNEAFF
TGTGCCAGCAGTTCCGGGATGATGAATGAAGCTTTCTTT
>TRBV7-9|TRBJ2-1|TRBD2|-
CASSLGLAGEEFF
TGTGCCAGCAGCCTGGGACTAGCGGGAGAAGAGTTCTTC
>TRBV5-1|TRBJ1-2|-|many
CASSLLGTNYGYTF
TGTGCCAGCAGCTTATTGGGGACTAACTATGGCTACACCTTC
>TRBV5-1|TRBJ2-3|-|few
CASSQGLDTDTQYF
TGCGCCAGCAGCCAGGGACTCGACACAGATACGCAGTATTTT
>TRBV11-2|TRBJ1-2|-|many
CASSPREGSGYTF
TGTGCCAGCAGCCCCCGGGAGGGGAGTGGCTACACCTTC
>TRBV7-3|TRBJ2-3|TRBD2|few
CASSFSGGLTDTQYF
TGTGCCAGCAGCTTTAGCGGGGGGCTAACAGATACGCAGTATTTT
>TRBV7-9|TRBJ1-6|-|-
CASSREGLLHF
TGTGCCAGCAGCCGGGAGGGACTCCTCCACTTT
>TRBV5-5|TRBJ2-1|-|many
CASSFIADQSYNEQFF
TGTGCCAGCAGCTTTATAGCGGACCAATCCTACAATGAGCAGTTCTTC
>TRBV20-1|TRBJ1-2|-|-
CSAPAGLSGYTF
TGCAGTGCCCCGGCGGGGTTGTCTGGCTACACCTTC
>TRBV7-2|TRBJ2-5|-|many
CASSLGDGPQETQYF
TGTGCCAGCAGCTTAGGGGACGGACCCCAAGAGACCCAGTACTTC
>TRBV7-2|TRBJ2-5|TRBD2|few
CASSSGTSRHQETQYF
TGTGCCAGCAGCTCCGGGACTAGCCGCCATCAAGAGACCCAGTACTTC